This T cell receptor beta chain emerged from a study of blood T cells in healthy people across ages (dated by TCRdb to between 2015 and 2017). Context from the whole study: In model experiments, template switching captured about one uniquely barcoded TCR beta cDNA molecule for every two T cells. The donors were split into four age groups: young (average approximately 16 years), middle-aged (roughly 39), aged (approximately 60) and long-lived (approximately 89). Two additional independent replicas of 1 million unique cDNA reads from the same blood draw were analyzed for two donors (one aged 18 to 29 and one aged 80 or older). The study measured age-related changes in TCR beta repertoire diversity using deep sequencing normalized with unique cDNA molecular identifiers. Donors of different ages were randomly distributed across sequencing lanes to avoid experimental bias. On the study overall, not on this receptor specifically: Observed TCR beta diversity per million T cells fell roughly linearly with age, and a significant reduction was already apparent by age around 40. Because profiling used bulk unsorted PBMCs, naive and antigen-experienced compartments could not be compared conclusively. The CMV infection status of donors was not known, potentially confounding age-related changes in expanded clonotypes. Observed TCR beta diversity correlated strongly with the percentage of naive T cells measured by flow cytometry. The long-lived group showed more naive CD4+ T cells, fewer expanded clones and increased TCR diversity than the aged group, suggesting age selection. Estimates of total diversity based on one million sequenced T cells were considered lower bounds and underestimates.

This clonotype has only a few counts. Its antigen has not been determined. Per-base quality was not reported, and no clone a single base away is much larger than it. Systemically healthy Caucasian individuals from Russia, approximately 39 in total and aged about 6 to 100 years, were included as donors. About 10 milliliters of peripheral blood were collected from each donor into EDTA-treated Vacutainer tubes. PBMCs were isolated by Ficoll-Paque density-gradient centrifugation, with at least 7 million obtained per sample. Trizol reagent was used to extract total RNA from the PBMCs, yielding at least 6 micrograms per sample. The percentages of naive CD45RAhigh/CD27high T cells were determined by flow cytometry on a PBMC aliquot from every donor. CDR1 and CDR2 were assigned from the germline V gene as MDHEN and SYDVKM. Trimming costs V 4 bases and J 8 bases, and their ends lie 14 bases apart. From cysteine to phenylalanine, the CDR3 is 13 amino acids long. The retained sequence is limited to the CDR3, 39 bases, with the frame set at the first base.

Receptor libraries were prepared by 5' RACE. Sequencing used an Illumina HiSeq 2500. A second PCR of about 6 to 11 cycles was run with a J-beta primer mix and a sample-barcoded 5' primer. A template-switch 5' adaptor carrying 12 random nucleotides introduced a unique molecular identifier onto each TCR beta cDNA molecule. At least 2.5 million CDR3-containing paired-end reads were obtained from each sample. First-strand cDNA synthesis was performed from all RNA using the Mint cDNA synthesis kit, with priming by a TRBC-specific oligonucleotide. Following uracil-DNA glycosylase treatment, a first 18-cycle PCR with universal primers M1SS and BC2_uni_R was performed on all cDNA. Per the original workflow: For normalization, 1 million high-quality reads were randomly selected from each sample, with every read carrying a distinct molecular identifier. Instead of being binned into consensus sequences, reads that shared molecular identifiers were thrown out. MiTCR, set to a Q25 quality threshold and the strictest error-elimination algorithm, was used for CDR3 identification, clonotype clustering and error correction. A nonparametric unseen species model with Euler transformation was used to estimate lower-bound total TCR beta diversity. The public reads were reprocessed in TCRdb via fastp at Q25 and MiXCR, keeping in-frame beta chains. CDR3 protein duplicates are merged, each entry listing the most common genes and DNA. TCRdb, not the authors, supplied the V and J calls. The sample table records approximately 1.5 million distinct CDR3 sequences; 35% to 45% of these occur just once. The ten most abundant clones make up around 4% of the sample.

The receptor was derived from a young woman in good health. Input material: blood. Recombination connected TRBV28 to TRBJ1-2; the D segment cannot be called with confidence. The base sequence is TGTGCCAGCAGTTATGGATTTGGTAGGGGCTACACCTTC. Translated, this gives CASSYGFGRGYTF.